Listed below are T cell receptor beta chains from one sample, sequenced in a study of T cells after yellow fever vaccination. A single record per CDR3 protein comes from TCRdb applying MiXCR to the 5' RACE reads. This sample has 300,000 to 400,000 distinct CDR3 sequences, with around 13% found just once. Specimen: CD4+ T cells sorted from PBMCs, collected 15 days after the yellow fever booster vaccination. These receptors were taken from a man aged 18 to 35 who received the YFV17D yellow fever vaccine. Each CDR3 is given with its conserved first and last residue. A D gene is named only where the DNA matches it firmly. Rows may omit the clone size; those that give it use once, few, many or a size class.

clone_size,d_call,j_call,v_call,cdr3_nt,cdr3_aa
few,-,TRBJ1-1,TRBV24-1,TGTGCCACCAGTGACTCAGGGCTTAGGGACACTGAAGCTTTCTTT,CATSDSGLRDTEAFF
few,-,TRBJ2-4,TRBV20-1,TGCAGTGCAGAAGGACTGCCCAAAAACATTCAGTACTTC,CSAEGLPKNIQYF
-,TRBD1,TRBJ1-5,TRBV20-1,TGCAGTGCCAAAACAGGGGATCAGCCCCAGCATTTT,CSAKTGDQPQHF
few,-,TRBJ2-3,TRBV20-1,TGCAGTGCCAACGATTGGCGGCGCACAGATACGCAGTATTTT,CSANDWRRTDTQYF
many,TRBD1,TRBJ1-2,TRBV7-3,TGTGCCAGCAGCTCTGGACAGGGCTCCTTCGTGGGCTACACCTTC,CASSSGQGSFVGYTF
-,-,TRBJ2-1,TRBV12-5,TGTGCTAGTGGTTTGGTACCCGCGGGTATAAATGAGCAGTTCTTC,CASGLVPAGINEQFF
-,TRBD1,TRBJ1-2,TRBV10-3,TGTGCCATCAGTAGCGGGACAGGGGTTGGCTACACCTTC,CAISSGTGVGYTF
-,TRBD2,TRBJ2-3,TRBV4-3,TGCGCCAGCAGCCAAGGCGGGGGGGCCCTCCTTCATAGCACAGATACGCAGTATTTT,CASSQGGGALLHSTDTQYF
once,TRBD2,TRBJ2-1,TRBV6-2/TRBV6-3,TGTGCCAGCAGTTCCCGCGGGGGGACCTACAATGAGCAGTTCTTC,CASSSRGGTYNEQFF
-,TRBD2,TRBJ2-1,TRBV9,TGTGCCAGCAGCGTAGGTAGCAGCGGGGGACACAATGAGCAGTTCTTC,CASSVGSSGGHNEQFF
once,-,TRBJ2-1,TRBV11-2,TGTGCCAGCAGCCTAGATGGTTATGAGCAGTTCTTC,CASSLDGYEQFF
-,-,TRBJ1-6,TRBV7-2,TGTGCCAGCACCGTGGACGCGAATTCACCCCTCCACTTT,CASTVDANSPLHF
-,TRBD2,TRBJ2-7,TRBV4-1,TGCGCCAGCAGCCACGACAGACTAGCGGGGGGCCGAGTAACCTACGAGCAGTACTTC,CASSHDRLAGGRVTYEQYF
few,TRBD2,TRBJ2-3,TRBV7-6,TGTGCCAGCAGCTCCAACCCCCCCCTGACTAGCGGGGGGGCGCAGTATTTT,CASSSNPPLTSGGAQYF
-,-,TRBJ1-2,TRBV5-6,TGTGCCAGCAGCTTTCTAAATACCGGGATACTGGGCTATGGCTACACCTTC,CASSFLNTGILGYGYTF
many,TRBD1,TRBJ1-1,TRBV5-1,TGCGCCAGCAGCTTGGGGGACAGGCCAAAGGGCACTGAAGCTTTCTTT,CASSLGDRPKGTEAFF
-,TRBD1,TRBJ1-5,TRBV7-8,TGTGCCAGCAGCTTAGCGTACAGGGGTCTCAATCAGCCCCAGCATTTT,CASSLAYRGLNQPQHF
-,-,TRBJ1-1,TRBV19,TGTGCCAGTAGTCTGCTGGACGGGTCGACTGAAGCTTTCTTT,CASSLLDGSTEAFF
once,-,TRBJ2-1,TRBV3-1,TGTGCCAGCAGCCAAGGGGCCCGAAACAATGAGCAGTTCTTC,CASSQGARNNEQFF
-,-,TRBJ2-3,TRBV12-3/TRBV12-4,TGTGCCAGCACCTGGCACCAGCGGGCAGATACGCAGTATTTT,CASTWHQRADTQYF
few,-,TRBJ2-2,TRBV5-6,TGTGCCAGCAGCCGTGGGGGCACTGCCGGGGAGCTGTTTTTT,CASSRGGTAGELFF
-,TRBD1,TRBJ2-3,TRBV7-3,TGTGCCAGCAGCTGGCAGGGGGCTAGTGCAGATACGCAGTATTTT,CASSWQGASADTQYF
few,-,TRBJ1-2,TRBV4-2,TGTGCCAGCAGCCAAGTGACGGACGGAAAAGGCTACACCTTC,CASSQVTDGKGYTF
-,-,TRBJ2-1,TRBV10-3,TGTGCCATTGGACGCAATGAGCAGTTCTTC,CAIGRNEQFF
many,-,TRBJ2-7,TRBV18,TGTGCCAGCTCACCCCCGTTCCCCTACGAGCAGTACTTC,CASSPPFPYEQYF
few,-,TRBJ1-2,TRBV6-1,TGTGCCAGCACACAGGCCTCAGGAAACTATGGCTACACCTTC,CASTQASGNYGYTF
few,TRBD1,TRBJ2-5,TRBV20-1,TGCAGTGCCAAACCCGCCCAGGGGGCCTTCCAAGAGACCCAGTACTTC,CSAKPAQGAFQETQYF
-,-,TRBJ1-2,TRBV3-1,TGTGCCAGCCGACCGGGACGGTCGTATGGCTACACCTTC,CASRPGRSYGYTF
few,-,TRBJ1-3,TRBV20-1,TGCAGTGCTAGAGACGAGGGAGGAAACACCATATATTTT,CSARDEGGNTIYF
many,TRBD2,TRBJ2-7,TRBV4-3,TGCGCCAGCAGCCAGGGACTAGCGGGGGAGCAGTACTTC,CASSQGLAGEQYF
many,-,TRBJ1-3,TRBV5-1,TGCGCCAGCAGCTTGGTGGGTTTGGACTCTGGAAACACCATATATTTT,CASSLVGLDSGNTIYF
-,-,TRBJ1-2,TRBV20-1,TGCAGTGCTAGACCTAGGGGACCCCCCCGGCCCCTTTTCTGGGCCTATGGCTACACCTTC,CSARPRGPPRPLFWAYGYTF
-,-,TRBJ1-1,TRBV10-3,TGTGCCATCAGTGACCCCTTCGGCACTGAAGCTTTCTTT,CAISDPFGTEAFF
few,-,TRBJ2-4,TRBV6-2/TRBV6-3,TGTGCCAGCAGTTACAGCCTGTCTAACAAAAACATTCAGTACTTC,CASSYSLSNKNIQYF
-,-,TRBJ2-1,TRBV27,TGTGCCAGCAGACCCCAGGGGCCCGAGATTGAGCAGTTCTTC,CASRPQGPEIEQFF
-,TRBD1,TRBJ1-1,TRBV20-1,TGCAGTGCTAGAGGGGACAGTCAACGAAGGAACACTGAAGCTTTCTTT,CSARGDSQRRNTEAFF